Listed below are T cell receptor beta chains from one sample, sequenced in a study of regulatory T cells in long-lasting Graves disease. TCRdb processed the multiplex PCR reads anew with MiXCR; each CDR3 protein has one entry. The sample consists of about 470,000 distinct CDR3 sequences, 14% to 15% of them appearing once. The same data also contributed to another study, on T cells in Graves' hyperthyroidism and ophthalmopathy.

This specimen consisted of peripheral blood mononuclear cells (PBMCs), obtained at new diagnosis, from a patient treated with antithyroid drugs. The receptors were sampled from a woman in her twenties or thirties with Graves disease. CDR3s include the opening cysteine and the closing phenylalanine or tryptophan. The D gene is left open where the match is weak. A row's size may be missing; if present it is once, few, many or a size class.

TRBJ1-1 | TRBV7-2 | . | many | CASSLMSGVTNEAFF | TGTGCCAGCAGCTTAATGAGTGGGGTCACCAATGAAGCTTTCTTT
TRBJ1-6 | TRBV30 | . | many | CAFTGQRNSPLHF | TGTGCCTTTACCGGACAGAGGAATTCACCCCTCCACTTT
TRBJ2-7 | TRBV11-2 | TRBD2 | many | CASSLGLNTGTSETYEQYF | TGTGCCAGCAGCTTAGGCTTGAACACGGGGACTAGCGAGACCTACGAGCAGTACTTC
TRBJ1-3 | TRBV10-3 | . | . | CAISESLGRTGNTIYF | TGTGCCATCAGTGAGTCGTTGGGCAGAACTGGAAACACCATATATTTT
TRBJ1-6 | TRBV5-4 | TRBD1 | few | CASSSARRAGGLNSPLHF | TGTGCCAGCAGCTCCGCCCGCCGGGCAGGGGGCTTGAATTCACCCCTCCACTTT
TRBJ2-7 | TRBV13 | . | many | CASLRPGGSSYEQYF | TGTGCCAGCCTCCGACCGGGTGGGAGCTCCTACGAGCAGTACTTC
TRBJ1-1 | TRBV27 | TRBD1 | . | CASGHRGNTEAFF | TGTGCCAGCGGACACAGGGGAAACACTGAAGCTTTCTTT
TRBJ1-3 | TRBV29-1 | . | . | CSVESTVSGNTIYF | TGCAGCGTTGAATCGACAGTCTCTGGAAACACCATATATTTT
TRBJ2-7 | TRBV11-2 | TRBD2 | many | CASTRLAAPYEQYF | TGTGCCAGCACCCGACTAGCGGCCCCCTACGAGCAGTACTTC
TRBJ2-3 | TRBV3-1 | TRBD2 | many | CASSQGRRSGRTDTQYF | TGTGCCAGCAGCCAAGGTAGGCGTAGCGGGAGGACAGATACGCAGTATTTT
TRBJ1-5 | TRBV2 | TRBD1 | many | CACMRQGSSNQPQHF | TGTGCCTGCATGAGACAGGGGTCAAGCAATCAGCCCCAGCATTTT